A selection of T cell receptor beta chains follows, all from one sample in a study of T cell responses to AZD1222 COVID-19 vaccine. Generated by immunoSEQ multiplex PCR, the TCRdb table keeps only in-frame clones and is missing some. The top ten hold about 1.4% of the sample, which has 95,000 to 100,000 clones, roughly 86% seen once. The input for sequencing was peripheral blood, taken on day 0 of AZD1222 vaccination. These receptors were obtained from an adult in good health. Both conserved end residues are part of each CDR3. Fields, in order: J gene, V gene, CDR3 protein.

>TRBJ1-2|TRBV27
CASSLRPESNYGYTF
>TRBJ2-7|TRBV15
CATSRDKGYTNEQYF
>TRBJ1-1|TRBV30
CAWGQGVHTEAFF
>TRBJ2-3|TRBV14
CASSQDLASTQYF
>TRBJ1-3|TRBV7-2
CASSSHRTGYGNTIYF
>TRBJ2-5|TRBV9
CASSPTSGRSGETQYF
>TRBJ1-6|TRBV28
CASRLDRPNSPLHF
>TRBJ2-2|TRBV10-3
CAKDFKTGELFF
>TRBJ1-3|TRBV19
CASSHTGNTIYF
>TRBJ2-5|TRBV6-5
CASKATSGQETQYF
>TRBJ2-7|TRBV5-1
CASSLIGQGNYEQYF
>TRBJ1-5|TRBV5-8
CASSLGQMYNQPQHF
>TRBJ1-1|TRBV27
CASSRRQGEYNTEAFF
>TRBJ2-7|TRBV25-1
CASSDRLAGTYEQYF
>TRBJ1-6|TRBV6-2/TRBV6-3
CASSWNSPLHF
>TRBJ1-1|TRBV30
CAWSVNRMMEAFF
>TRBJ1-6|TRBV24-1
CATSDGRQGSNSPLHF
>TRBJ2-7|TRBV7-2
CASSSTSSSYEQYF
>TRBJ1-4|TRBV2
CASSENAGGYEKLFF
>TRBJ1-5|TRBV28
CASSSTGSNQPQHF
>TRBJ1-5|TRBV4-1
CASSQDGGYQPQHF
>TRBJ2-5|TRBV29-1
CSVQASANPETQYF
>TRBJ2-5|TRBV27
CASSPPPRTDQETQYF
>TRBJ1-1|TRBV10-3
CAIKAANTEAFF
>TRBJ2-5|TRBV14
CASSQDWETQYF
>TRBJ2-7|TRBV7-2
CASSLAAGAEQYF
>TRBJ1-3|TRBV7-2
CASSPDSSGNTIYF
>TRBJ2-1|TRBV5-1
CASSFRTRSSYNEQFF
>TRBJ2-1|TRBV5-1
CASRGGQGSHNEQFF
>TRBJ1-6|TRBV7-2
CASSLEGAHSPLHF
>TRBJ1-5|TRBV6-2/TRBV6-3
CASSYAGQPQHF
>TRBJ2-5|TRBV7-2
CASSLGTGGSETQYF
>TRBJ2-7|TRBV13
CASSLNRAEQYF
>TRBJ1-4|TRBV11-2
CASSLDGHTTNEKLFF
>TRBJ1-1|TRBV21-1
CASTLQGLRTEAFF
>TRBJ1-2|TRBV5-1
CASSLGRVGYTF
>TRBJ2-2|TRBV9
CASSVVPRGRAGELFF
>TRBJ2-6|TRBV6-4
CASSDGTGGAGANVLTF
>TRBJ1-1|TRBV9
CASSVAPGTEAFF
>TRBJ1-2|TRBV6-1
CASSENRAGYGYTF
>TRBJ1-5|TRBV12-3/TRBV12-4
CASRPGGAEPQHF
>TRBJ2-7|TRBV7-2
CASSFVRVAYEQYF
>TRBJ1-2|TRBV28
CASSLLRGPNGYTF
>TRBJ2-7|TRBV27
CASSFSGRISYEQYF
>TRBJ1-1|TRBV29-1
CSVKQGGNTEAFF
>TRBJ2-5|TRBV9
CASSVNAGTQYF
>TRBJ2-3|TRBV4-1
CASSQRTGSPDTQYF
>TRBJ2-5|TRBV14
CASSRRDSPQETQYF
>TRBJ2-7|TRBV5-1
CASKVETSAGYEQYF
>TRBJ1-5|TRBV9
CASSGSGGGNQPQHF
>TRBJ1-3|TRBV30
CAWSASSGNTIYF
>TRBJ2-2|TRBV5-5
CASIDTVRNTGELFF